This section outlines one T cell receptor (beta chain) sequence together with its context. Its antigen is unidentified. The sample is drawn from a study of vaccination effects on CD4 cells after COVID-19. The data were produced by immunoSEQ multiplex PCR, yet TCRdb's version contains in-frame clones alone and is incomplete. The table includes 50,000 or so clones, approximately 61% detected once. Isolating CD4+ T cells followed approximately 9 days of culture. CDR1 and CDR2 (germline): GTSNPN, SVGIG (reference sequence). The CDR3 contains 14 residues. Trimming removed 0 bases from V and 5 bases from J, with 10 bases in between. The study, taken as a whole, reports: A shortage of convalescent patients and an absence of early post-infection timepoints characterized the study.

Sequenced here: CD4+ T cells from PBMCs cultured without peptide, sampled before COVID-19 vaccination. The clonotype comes from a human donor who received a COVID-19 vaccine. The chain carries TRBV30 and TRBJ1-4; no definite D call. The CDR3 bases are TGTGCCTGGAGTGTTTCGATGGGAAATGAAAAACTGTTTTTT. This sequence encodes CAWSVSMGNEKLFF.